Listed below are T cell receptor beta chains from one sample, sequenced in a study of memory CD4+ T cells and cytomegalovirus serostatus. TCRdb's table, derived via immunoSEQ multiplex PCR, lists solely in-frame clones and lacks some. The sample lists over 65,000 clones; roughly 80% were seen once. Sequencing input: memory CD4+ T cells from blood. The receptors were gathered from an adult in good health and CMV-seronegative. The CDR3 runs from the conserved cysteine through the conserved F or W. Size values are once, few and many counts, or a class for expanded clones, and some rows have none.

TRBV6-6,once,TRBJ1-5,CASSYGIPSNQPQHF
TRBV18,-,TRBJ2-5,CASSPRGGGETQYF
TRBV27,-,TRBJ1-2,CASSLGVNYGYTF
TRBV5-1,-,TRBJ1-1,CASTLGGTTEAFF
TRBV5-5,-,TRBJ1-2,CASSLGGTANYGYTF
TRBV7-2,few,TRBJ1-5,CASSQGLMGQPQHF
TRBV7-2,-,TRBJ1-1,CASIAQAAPMNTEAFF
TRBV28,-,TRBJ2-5,CASKTRDRGMKTQYF
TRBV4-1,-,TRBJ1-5,CASRPGTGRQPQHF
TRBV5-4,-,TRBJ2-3,CASSTNGGVGTDTQYF
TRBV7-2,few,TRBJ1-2,CASSSSRDRGQGYGYTF
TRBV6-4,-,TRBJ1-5,CASSDSMRSSGDF
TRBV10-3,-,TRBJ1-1,CATVRAGQNTEAFF
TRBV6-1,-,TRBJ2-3,CASSEREATDTQYF
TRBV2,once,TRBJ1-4,CASSANGSPTTNEKLFF
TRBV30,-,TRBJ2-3,CASAGGDPSTDTQYF
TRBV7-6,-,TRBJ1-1,CASSSGTPNTEAFF
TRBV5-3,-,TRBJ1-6,CARSGAGGTYNSPLHF
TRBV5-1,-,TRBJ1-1,CASSLKGQRTEAFF
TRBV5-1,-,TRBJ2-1,CASSLGDREGNEQFF
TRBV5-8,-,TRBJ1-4,CASRLPGVTNEKLFF
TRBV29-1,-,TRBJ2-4,CSVGEGRAGLGPKNIQYF
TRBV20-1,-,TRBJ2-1,CSAGGLDGQFF
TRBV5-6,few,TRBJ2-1,CATSGTAYNEQFF
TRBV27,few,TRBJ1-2,CASSLNSGYGYTF
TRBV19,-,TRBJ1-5,CASSISHGQPQHF
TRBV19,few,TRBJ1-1,CATVDRGLGNTEAFF
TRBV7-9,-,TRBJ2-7,CASSPDPGTYEQYF
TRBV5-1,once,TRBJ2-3,CASSLSGRGGADTQYF